The sequence of this T cell receptor beta chain was determined in a study of T-cell memory formation after mild COVID-19 (dated by TCRdb to the early 2020s). In terms of the full investigation: Most TCR sequence clusters were specific to one of the two donors. Two young, previously healthy adult volunteers made up the cohort, one male and one female. In two donors, T-cell clones that expanded and contracted after mild COVID-19 were tracked by sequencing TCRalpha and TCRbeta repertoires over time. Study-wide conclusions, independent of this receptor: The second-wave clones that peaked on day 37 were not confirmed to be SARS-CoV-2 specific. Some responding clones were detected in pre-infection memory, suggesting pre-existing cross-reactive memory T cells joined the SARS-CoV-2 response. Contracting CD4+ clones were located mainly in the CM and EM memory subsets, whereas CD8+ clones were found to be enriched in EMRA. Clones contracting from day 15 to 85 had balanced CD4/CD8 phenotypes, while a second wave expanding from day 15 to 37 was biased towards CD4+. Only two mild cases were covered by the study, and larger cohorts that include severe cases with pre-infection samples were considered necessary.

As to this clonotype: It has no known antigen specificity. No much larger clone exists at a distance of one base, and base qualities are not known.

PBMCs were isolated by Ficoll-Paque density gradient centrifugation. The CDR3 goes from the cysteine to the phenylalanine over 16 residues. Just the 48-base CDR3 DNA is kept, in frame starting at base 1. The germline V gene supplies CDR1 SGHTA and CDR2 FQGTGA. Deletion took 1 base off V and 6 bases off J, with a span of 16 bases between the germline ends. The instrument given in TCRdb is Illumina NovaSeq 6000. cDNA libraries for TCRalpha and TCRbeta were prepared by 5'RACE using constant-segment primers, with sample barcodes and unique molecular identifiers added. RNA was extracted from every sample with Trizol reagent. Libraries were amplified in two PCR steps, with a second sample barcode and Illumina TruSeq adapters added in the second step. Sequencing of libraries was performed on an Illumina NovaSeq with 2 x 150 bp paired-end reads. The authors' analysis ran thus. Reads were demultiplexed and collapsed into UMI-guided consensus sequences with migec v1.2.7. Using mixcr v2.1.11, UMI consensuses were aligned to TRA and TRB V and J templates and then assembled into clonotypes. A clonotype was counted as expanded or contracted only if both edgeR and NoisET called the change significant, with noise models trained on biological replicates. For edgeR calls, a false discovery rate-adjusted p below 0.01 and a log2 fold-change threshold of 1 were applied. As an exploratory analysis of dynamics, max-normalized trajectories of the 1000 most abundant clonotypes were examined with PCA combined with hierarchical clustering. Separately sequenced CD4+ and CD8+ repertoires were used to assign the CD4 or CD8 phenotype of responding clones. Starting from the raw public reads, TCRdb applied fastp trimming at Q25, assembled clones with MiXCR and retained in-frame beta chains. One record per CDR3 amino acid sequence lists the most common genes and DNA. The authors' filters were not applied to this entry. This sample comprises about 350,000 distinct CDR3 sequences, roughly an eighth of them detected only once. Of the sample, approximately 22% falls within the top ten clones.

Here the chain combines TRBV7-3 and TRBJ2-1; the D element could tentatively be TRBD1 or TRBD2, as 5 bases agree for each. This sequence was found in a man between 18 and 35 years old who had mild COVID-19 (a few samples of this study predate the infection). The sample titles of this study are shuffled in the database, so cell type and time point are left out; the donor was told from shared clones. The specimen was PBMCs or a T cell subset sorted from them (not recorded which). The CDR3 region: CASSLKAGTSGNEQFF. The nucleotide sequence reads as follows: TGTGCCAGCAGCTTAAAGGCTGGGACCTCGGGCAATGAGCAGTTCTTC.